This passage covers 19 T cell receptor beta chains from one sample sequenced in a study of response to subunit inactivated influenza vaccine. From the RT-PCR reads, TCRdb called clonotypes with MiXCR, one entry per CDR3 protein. This table has 500,000 to 750,000 distinct CDR3 sequences, 13% to 15% appearing once. Specimen: PBMCs from blood, collected 11 to 12 days after vaccination. The origin of the receptors is a man in his forties or fifties who received an inactivated influenza vaccine.

CDR3 protein: CASSFSGNRADTQYF. Written as DNA, the CDR3 is TGCGCCAGCAGCTTTAGCGGGAATCGGGCAGATACGCAGTATTTT. This chain links TRBV5-1 with TRBJ2-3; 8 bases are a match to TRBD2. V lost 2 bases, J lost 4 bases, and 6 bases stayed unmatched. This CDR3 spans 15 amino acids. From germline, CDR1 is SGHRS and CDR2 YFSETQ. Supplemented by reference TRBV5-1 and TRBJ2-3, the full variable domain reads KAGVTQTPRYLIKTRGQQVTLSCSPISGHRSVSWYQQTPGQGLQFLFEYFSETQRNKGNFPGRFSGRQFSNSRSEMNVSTLELGDSALYLCASSFSGNRADTQYFGPGTRLTVL.

This chain's CDR3 is CASSQGRGLMNTEAFF. CDR3 bases: TGTGCCAGCAGCCAAGGTAGGGGGCTGATGAACACTGAAGCTTTCTTT. The V call is TRBV3-1, the J call TRBJ1-1; 7 positions match TRBD1. The junction had 5 bases not matched to a gene; V was cut back by 1 base and J by 0 bases. This CDR3 has 16 residues. Germline V lookup: CDR1 LGHDT, CDR2 YNNKEL (reference sequence).

This clonotype was picked up a small number of times. V is TRBV29-1 and J is TRBJ2-3; 14 bases map to TRBD2. The V gene end was trimmed by 0 bases and the J gene end by 2 bases; junction bases not matched to a gene: 10. The CDR3 runs to 19 residues. CDR1 SQVTM and CDR2 ANQGSEA come from the germline V gene. CDR3 loop: CSVEDQWTSGRPHTDTQYF. The CDR3 DNA is TGCAGCGTTGAAGATCAGTGGACTAGCGGGAGGCCTCACACAGATACGCAGTATTTT.

This clonotype was seen only a few times. The gene calls are TRBV24-1 and TRBJ2-1; 8 positions match TRBD1. The CDR3 has 16 residues. Germline loops: CDR1 KGHDR, CDR2 SFDVKD. With V trimmed by 5 bases and J by 0 bases, 5 bases remained unmatched. Here the CDR3 DNA reads TGTGCCACCAGTGCCGGGGACAGGAGCTCCTACAATGAGCAGTTCTTC. This sequence encodes CATSAGDRSSYNEQFF.

The chain is built from TRBV12-3 or TRBV12-4 and TRBJ2-5; weak D call: TRBD2 (6 bases). CDR3 length equals 13 residues. V gave up 5 bases and J gave up 7 bases, with 14 bases separating them. DNA for the CDR3: TGTGCCAGCAGTCAGGGAGGTGGTGCGACCCAGTACTTC. Protein product: CASSQGGGATQYF.

The chain combines TRBV7-8 with TRBJ2-7, with TRBD1 matching over 9 bases. Per the germline V gene, CDR1 is SGHVS and CDR2 is FQNEAQ. With 5 bases clipped from V and 2 bases from J, the junction kept 13 bases outside the gene matches. The CDR3 contains 17 residues. The CDR3 bases are TGTGCCAGCAGCCTAGTCGGTTTGCGGGACAGGGCCTACGAGCAGTACTTC. The encoded protein is CASSLVGLRDRAYEQYF.

This chain links TRBV20-1 with TRBJ2-2; D is undetermined. This CDR3 contains 14 residues. Germline values: CDR1 DFQATT, CDR2 SNEGSKA (reference sequence). Between the trimmed V and J ends, which lost 6 bases and 3 bases, there was a span of 14 bases. The CDR3 DNA is TGCAGTGCCCCTTCCAGCGCGTACACCGGGGAGCTGTTTTTT. It encodes CSAPSSAYTGELFF.

This clonotype was counted a few times. This chain joins TRBV20-1 and TRBJ2-1, with 8 nucleotides matching TRBD2. V lost 3 bases and J lost 3; bases outside the gene matches: 7. In germline, CDR1 is DFQATT, CDR2 SNEGSKA (reference sequence). The CDR3 extends over 15 amino acids. The CDR3 here is CSASPAGGLYNEQFF. As DNA, the CDR3 is TGCAGTGCTAGCCCGGCGGGGGGCCTCTACAATGAGCAGTTCTTC.

The chain carries TRBV6-2 or TRBV6-3 and TRBJ2-7, with D unclear. This CDR3 region has 14 residues. Per the germline V gene, CDR1 is MNHEY and CDR2 is SVGEGT. Trimming shortened V by 3 bases and J by 3 bases, and 12 bases separated the two germline ends. CDR3 loop: CASSYRAEFYEQYF. In DNA form, the CDR3 reads TGTGCCAGCAGTTATCGGGCCGAGTTCTACGAGCAGTACTTC.

The chain employs TRBV20-1 and TRBJ2-5, with D hard to call. The CDR3 loop spans 14 amino acids. CDR1 is DFQATT and CDR2 is SNEGSKA in the germline V gene (reference sequence). V was clipped by 1 base and J by 5 bases, with 14 bases between them. DNA of the CDR3: TGCAGTGCTAGAGTTCCCGACGGCCGTGAGACCCAGTACTTC. It translates to CSARVPDGRETQYF.

This clonotype was counted at least ten times. The V call is TRBV7-9, the J call TRBJ2-1; 11 bases agree with TRBD2. Germline loops: CDR1 SEHNR, CDR2 FQNEAQ (reference sequence). The length of the CDR3 is 17 residues. Trimming took 1 base from V and 8 from J; bases not matched to a gene: 10. The DNA for the CDR3 is TGTGCCAGCAGCTTAGTTAGCGGGAGGGTCAAAAGCGATGAGCAGTTCTTC. Amino acids: CASSLVSGRVKSDEQFF.

In this sample, this clonotype turned up a few times. This sequence joins TRBV15 and TRBJ2-3, with 7 bases that match TRBD1. The CDR3 length is 17 residues. Trimming at V came to 5 bases and at J to 2 bases, leaving 13 bases not matched to a gene. Looked up from germline, CDR1 is LNHNV and CDR2 is YYDKDF (reference sequence). CDR3 amino acids: CATSFTGQWDPTDTQYF. The CDR3 coding sequence is TGTGCCACCAGCTTTACGGGACAGTGGGACCCCACAGATACGCAGTATTTT.

The table lists this clonotype with a few counts. The V call is TRBV10-3, the J call TRBJ2-5, with D possibly matching TRBD1 (5 bases). V was clipped by 7 bases and J by 3 bases, with 18 bases between them. The CDR3 is made up of 15 amino acids. Looked up from germline, CDR1 is ENHRY and CDR2 is SYGVKD. The CDR3 loop is CAINNSGPRKETQYF. For the CDR3, the DNA is TGTGCCATCAACAACTCAGGGCCGAGGAAAGAGACCCAGTACTTC.

This clonotype was seen a few times. V usage is TRBV28 and J usage is TRBJ2-2; 9 bases are shared with TRBD1. The CDR3 extends over 15 amino acids. Trimming at V came to 6 bases and at J to 2 bases, leaving 4 bases not matched to a gene. The germline gives CDR1 MDHEN, CDR2 SYDVKM. This CDR3 reads CASRLTGGNTGELFF. Here the CDR3 DNA reads TGTGCCAGCAGGCTGACAGGGGGTAACACCGGGGAGCTGTTTTTT.

Only a few counts were recorded for this clonotype. V usage is TRBV10-3 and J usage is TRBJ2-6; D is possibly TRBD1 or TRBD2 (5 bases each). This CDR3 has 17 amino acids. V was clipped by 6 bases and J by 0 bases, with 15 bases between them. Germline CDR1 ENHRY, CDR2 SYGVKD. The CDR3 DNA sequence: TGTGCCATCAGCGCGTCGGGACCCAACTCTGGGGCCAACGTCCTGACTTTC. As protein: CAISASGPNSGANVLTF.

The CDR3 DNA reads TGTGCCAGCAGCCGAGGACAGGGAATCAACGAGCAGTACTTC. It specifies CASSRGQGINEQYF. This chain connects TRBV7-8 to TRBJ2-7; TRBD1 matches 8 bases. Per germline, CDR1 SGHVS and CDR2 FQNEAQ. V was clipped by 5 bases and J by 5 bases; unmatched bases: 8. The length of the CDR3 is 14 residues.

The V call is TRBV10-3, the J call TRBJ2-7; D is perhaps TRBD1 (6 bases). Trimming pared 3 bases from V and 0 bases from J, leaving 12 bases between. Germline V gives CDR1 ENHRY, CDR2 SYGVKD. The CDR3 covers 15 residues. The CDR3 spells CAISDRGRDSYEQYF. Here the CDR3 DNA reads TGTGCCATCAGTGACAGGGGCAGAGACTCCTACGAGCAGTACTTC.

This clonotype was picked up one time. The gene calls are TRBV10-3 and TRBJ2-2, with 11 nucleotides matching TRBD2. The J segment lost 6 bases and the V segment lost 6 bases, leaving 12 bases of the junction unmatched. The CDR3 contains 17 residues. Germline CDR1 and CDR2: ENHRY and SYGVKD. In DNA, the CDR3 is TGTGCCATCAGCCATATTAGCGGGGGGGCCACGGCCGGGGAGCTGTTTTTT. Protein product: CAISHISGGATAGELFF.

There are a few counts of this clonotype. The chain recombines TRBV4-2 with TRBJ2-3; 9 nucleotides line up with TRBD2. V trimming: 0 bases; J trimming: 0 bases; junction bases outside the gene matches: 10. Germline values: CDR1 LGHNA, CDR2 YNFKEQ. The CDR3 extends over 19 amino acids. As DNA, the CDR3 is TGTGCCAGCAGCCAAGAACCCAGCGGGGGGTTTCCTAGCACAGATACGCAGTATTTT. Translated, it gives CASSQEPSGGFPSTDTQYF.